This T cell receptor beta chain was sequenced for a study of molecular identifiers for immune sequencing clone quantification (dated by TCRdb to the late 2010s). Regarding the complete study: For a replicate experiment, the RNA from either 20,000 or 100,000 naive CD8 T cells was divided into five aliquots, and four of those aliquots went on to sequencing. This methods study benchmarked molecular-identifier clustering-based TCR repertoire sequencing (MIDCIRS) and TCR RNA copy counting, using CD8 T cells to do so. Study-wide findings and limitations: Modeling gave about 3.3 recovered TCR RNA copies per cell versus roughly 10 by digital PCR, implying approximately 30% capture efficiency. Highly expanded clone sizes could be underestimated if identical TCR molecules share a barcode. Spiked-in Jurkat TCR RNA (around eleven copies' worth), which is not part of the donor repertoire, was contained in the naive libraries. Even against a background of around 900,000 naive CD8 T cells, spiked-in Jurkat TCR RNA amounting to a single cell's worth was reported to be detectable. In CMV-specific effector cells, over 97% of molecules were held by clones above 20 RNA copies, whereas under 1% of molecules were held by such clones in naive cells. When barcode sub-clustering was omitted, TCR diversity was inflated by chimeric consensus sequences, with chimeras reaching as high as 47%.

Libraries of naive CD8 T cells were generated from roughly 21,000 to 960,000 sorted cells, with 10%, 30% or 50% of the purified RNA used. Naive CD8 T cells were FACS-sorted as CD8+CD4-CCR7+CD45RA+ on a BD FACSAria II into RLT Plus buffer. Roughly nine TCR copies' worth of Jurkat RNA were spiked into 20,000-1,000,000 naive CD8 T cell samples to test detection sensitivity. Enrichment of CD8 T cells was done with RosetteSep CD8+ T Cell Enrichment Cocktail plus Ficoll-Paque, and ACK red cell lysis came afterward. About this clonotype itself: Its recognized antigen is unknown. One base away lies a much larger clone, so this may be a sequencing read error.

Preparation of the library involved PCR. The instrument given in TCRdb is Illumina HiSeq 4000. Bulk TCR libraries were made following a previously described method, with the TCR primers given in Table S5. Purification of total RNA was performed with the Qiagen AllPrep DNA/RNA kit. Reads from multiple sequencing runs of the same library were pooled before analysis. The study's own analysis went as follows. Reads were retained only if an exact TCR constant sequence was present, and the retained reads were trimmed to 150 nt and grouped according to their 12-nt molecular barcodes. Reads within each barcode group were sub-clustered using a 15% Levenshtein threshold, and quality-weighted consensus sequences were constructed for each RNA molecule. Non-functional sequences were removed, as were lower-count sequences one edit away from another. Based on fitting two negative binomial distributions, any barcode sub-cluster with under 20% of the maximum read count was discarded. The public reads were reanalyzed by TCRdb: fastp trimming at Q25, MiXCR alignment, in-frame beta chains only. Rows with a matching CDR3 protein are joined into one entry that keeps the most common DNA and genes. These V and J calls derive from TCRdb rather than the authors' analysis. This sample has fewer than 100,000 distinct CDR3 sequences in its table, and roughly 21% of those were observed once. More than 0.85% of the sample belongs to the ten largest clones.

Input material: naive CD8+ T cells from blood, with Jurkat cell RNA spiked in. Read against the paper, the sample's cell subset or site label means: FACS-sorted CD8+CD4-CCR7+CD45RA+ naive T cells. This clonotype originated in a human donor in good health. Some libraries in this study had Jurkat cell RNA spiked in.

The CDR3 region has the sequence CASGPEGSGGPQETQYF. In nucleotide form, the sequence is TGTGCCAGCGGCCCGGAAGGAAGCGGGGGGCCTCAAGAGACCCAGTACTTC. The rearrangement combines TRBV5-6 with TRBJ2-5; 9 bases in the middle match TRBD2. Germline trimming: 7 bases from V, 2 bases from J; junction bases outside gene matches: 15. The CDR3 measures 17 amino acids from cysteine to phenylalanine. CDR3 DNA is the only sequence kept; it has 51 bases, read in frame from the first base. CDR1 and CDR2, looked up from the germline V gene, are SGHDT and YYEEEE.